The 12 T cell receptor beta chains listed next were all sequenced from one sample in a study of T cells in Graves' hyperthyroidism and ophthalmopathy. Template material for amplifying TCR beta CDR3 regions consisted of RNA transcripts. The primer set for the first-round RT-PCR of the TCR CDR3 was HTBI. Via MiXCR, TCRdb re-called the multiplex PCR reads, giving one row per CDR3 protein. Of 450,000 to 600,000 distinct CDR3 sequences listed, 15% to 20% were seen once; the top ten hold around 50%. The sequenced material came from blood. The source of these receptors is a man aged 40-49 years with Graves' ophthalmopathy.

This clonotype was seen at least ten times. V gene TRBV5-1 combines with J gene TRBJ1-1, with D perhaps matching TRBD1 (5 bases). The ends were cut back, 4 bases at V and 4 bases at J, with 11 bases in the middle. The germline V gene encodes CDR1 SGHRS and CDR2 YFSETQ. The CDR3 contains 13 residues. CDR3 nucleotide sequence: TGCGCCAGCAGCGGGGGTCCGGCCACTGAAGCTTTCTTT. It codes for CASSGGPATEAFF. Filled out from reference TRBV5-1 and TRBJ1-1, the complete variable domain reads KAGVTQTPRYLIKTRGQQVTLSCSPISGHRSVSWYQQTPGQGLQFLFEYFSETQRNKGNFPGRFSGRQFSNSRSEMNVSTLELGDSALYLCASSGGPATEAFFGQGTRLTVV.

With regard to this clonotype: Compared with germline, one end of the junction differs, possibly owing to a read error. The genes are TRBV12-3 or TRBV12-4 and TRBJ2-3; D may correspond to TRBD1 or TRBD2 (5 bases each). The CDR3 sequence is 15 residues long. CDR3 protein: CASSLTRFRTGTQYF. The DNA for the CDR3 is TGTGCCAGCAGTTTAACTAGGTTTCGCACAGGTACGCAGTATTTT.

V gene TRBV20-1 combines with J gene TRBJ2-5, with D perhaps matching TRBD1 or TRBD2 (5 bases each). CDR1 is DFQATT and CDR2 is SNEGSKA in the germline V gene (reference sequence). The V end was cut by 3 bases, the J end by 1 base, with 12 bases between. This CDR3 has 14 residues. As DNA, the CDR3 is TGCAGTGCTAGGTCCGGGACCTTCCAAGAGACCCAGTACTTC. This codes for CSARSGTFQETQYF.

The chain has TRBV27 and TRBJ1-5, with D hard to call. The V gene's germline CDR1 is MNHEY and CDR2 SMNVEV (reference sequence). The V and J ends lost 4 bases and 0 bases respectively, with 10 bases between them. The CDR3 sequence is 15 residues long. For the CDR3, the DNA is TGTGCCAGCAGTTCCACCCCTTATAGCAATCAGCCCCAGCATTTT. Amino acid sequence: CASSSTPYSNQPQHF.

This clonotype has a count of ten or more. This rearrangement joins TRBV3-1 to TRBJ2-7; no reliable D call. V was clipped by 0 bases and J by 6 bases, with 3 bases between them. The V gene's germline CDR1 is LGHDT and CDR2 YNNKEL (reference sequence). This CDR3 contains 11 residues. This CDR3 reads CASSQEVEQYF. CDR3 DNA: TGTGCCAGCAGCCAAGAGGTCGAGCAGTACTTC.

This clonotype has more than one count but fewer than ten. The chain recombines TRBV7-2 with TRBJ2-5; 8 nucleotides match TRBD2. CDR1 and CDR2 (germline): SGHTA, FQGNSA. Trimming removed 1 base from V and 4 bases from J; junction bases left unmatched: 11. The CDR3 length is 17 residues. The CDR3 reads CASSLVGTGLGGETQYF. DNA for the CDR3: TGTGCCAGCAGCTTAGTTGGGACGGGACTAGGTGGAGAGACCCAGTACTTC.

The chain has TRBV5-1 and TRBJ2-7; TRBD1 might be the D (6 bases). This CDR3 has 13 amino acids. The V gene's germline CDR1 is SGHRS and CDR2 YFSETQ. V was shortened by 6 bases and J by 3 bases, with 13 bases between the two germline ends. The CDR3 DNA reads TGCGCCAGCAAATTGGGGGCGGACTACGAGCAGTACTTC. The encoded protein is CASKLGADYEQYF.

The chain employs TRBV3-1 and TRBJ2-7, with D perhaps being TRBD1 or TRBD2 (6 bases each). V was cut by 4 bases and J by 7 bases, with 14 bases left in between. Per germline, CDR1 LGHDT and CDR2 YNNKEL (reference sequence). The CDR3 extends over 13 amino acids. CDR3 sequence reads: CASSPEGGWEQYF. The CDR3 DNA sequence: TGTGCCAGCAGCCCGGAGGGGGGTTGGGAGCAGTACTTC.

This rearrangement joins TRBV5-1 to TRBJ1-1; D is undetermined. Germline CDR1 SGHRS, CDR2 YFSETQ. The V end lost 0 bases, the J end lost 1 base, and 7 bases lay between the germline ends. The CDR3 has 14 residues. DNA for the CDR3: TGCGCCAGCAGCTTGGGTGTTGCGAACACTGAAGCTTTCTTT. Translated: CASSLGVANTEAFF.

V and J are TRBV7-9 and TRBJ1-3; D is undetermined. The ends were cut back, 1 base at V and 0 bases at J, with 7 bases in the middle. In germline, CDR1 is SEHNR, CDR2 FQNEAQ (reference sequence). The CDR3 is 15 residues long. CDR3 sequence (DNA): TGTGCCAGCAGCTTAGGGGCAACCTCTGGAAACACCATATATTTT. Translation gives CASSLGATSGNTIYF. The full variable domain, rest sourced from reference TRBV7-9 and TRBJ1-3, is DTGVSQNPRHKITKRGQNVTFRCDPISEHNRLYWYRQTLGQGPEFLTYFQNEAQLEKSRLLSDRFSAERPKGSFSTLEIQRTEQGDSAMYLCASSLGATSGNTIYFGEGSWLTVV.

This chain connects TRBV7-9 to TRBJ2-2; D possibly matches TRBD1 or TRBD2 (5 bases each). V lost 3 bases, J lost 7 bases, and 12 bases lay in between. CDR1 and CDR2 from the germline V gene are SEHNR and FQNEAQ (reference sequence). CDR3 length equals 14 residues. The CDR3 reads CASSFPIGGGELFF. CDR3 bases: TGTGCCAGCAGCTTTCCGATTGGGGGCGGGGAGCTGTTTTTT.

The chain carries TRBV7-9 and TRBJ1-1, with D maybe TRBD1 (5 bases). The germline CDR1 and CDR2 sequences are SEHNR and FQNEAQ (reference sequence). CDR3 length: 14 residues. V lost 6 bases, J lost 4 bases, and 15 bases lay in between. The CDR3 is CASRHPGPLTEAFF. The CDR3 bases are TGTGCCAGCAGGCATCCGGGACCTCTCACTGAAGCTTTCTTT.